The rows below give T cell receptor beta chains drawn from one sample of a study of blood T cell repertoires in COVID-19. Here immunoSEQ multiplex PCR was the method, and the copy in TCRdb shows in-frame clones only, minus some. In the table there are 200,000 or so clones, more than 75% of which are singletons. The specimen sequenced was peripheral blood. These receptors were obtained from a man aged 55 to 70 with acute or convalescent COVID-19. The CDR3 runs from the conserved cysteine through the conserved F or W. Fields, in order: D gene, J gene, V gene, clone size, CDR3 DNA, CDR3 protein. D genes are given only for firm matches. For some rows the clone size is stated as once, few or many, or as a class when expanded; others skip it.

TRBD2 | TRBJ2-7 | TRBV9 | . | TGTGCCAGCAGCGTAGACCCGGGAGCGGGGAGTGGTGAGCAGTACTTC | CASSVDPGAGSGEQYF
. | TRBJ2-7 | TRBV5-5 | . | TGTGCCAGCAGCTTGGCAGGGGTCAGGAACGAGCAGTACTTC | CASSLAGVRNEQYF
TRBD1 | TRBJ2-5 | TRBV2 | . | TGTGCCAGCAAGTACACAGGGGGCGTGTTGGAGACCCAGTACTTC | CASKYTGGVLETQYF
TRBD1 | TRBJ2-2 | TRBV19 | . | TGTGCCAGTAGTACACCATTACAGGGGTTCACCGGGGAGCTGTTTTTT | CASSTPLQGFTGELFF
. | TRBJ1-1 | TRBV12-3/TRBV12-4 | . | TGTGCCAGTTGTGGGGGCGCGTATGAAGCTTTCTTT | CASCGGAYEAFF
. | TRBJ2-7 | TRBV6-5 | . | TGTGCCAGCAGTTACGCGGGCGGCAGGGACTTCTACGAGCAGTACTTC | CASSYAGGRDFYEQYF
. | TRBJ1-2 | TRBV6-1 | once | TGTGCCAGCAGTGAAGGAACAGGGAGTAACTATGGCTACACCTTC | CASSEGTGSNYGYTF
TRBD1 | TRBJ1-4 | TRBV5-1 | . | TGCGCCAGCAGCTCACAGGGGGTTTCGAATGAAAAACTGTTTTTT | CASSSQGVSNEKLFF
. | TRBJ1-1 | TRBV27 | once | TGTGCCAGCAGTTTACAGTTAAGGAACACTGAAGCTTTCTTT | CASSLQLRNTEAFF
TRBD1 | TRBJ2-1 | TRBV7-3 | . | TGTGCCAGCAGCCAACCCAGGGGGCCGGACAATGAGCAGTTCTTC | CASSQPRGPDNEQFF
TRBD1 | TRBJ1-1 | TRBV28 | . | TGTGCCAGCAGTCCGGGACAGGGGGCGGAGAAAGCTTTCTTT | CASSPGQGAEKAFF
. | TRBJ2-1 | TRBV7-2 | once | TGTGCCAGCAGCAGGGGAGCGGGCAGTAATTACAATGAGCAGTTCTTC | CASSRGAGSNYNEQFF
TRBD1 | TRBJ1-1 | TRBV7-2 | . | TGTGCCAGCAGCTTAGAGGGACAGGGTTTAACTGAAGCTTTCTTT | CASSLEGQGLTEAFF
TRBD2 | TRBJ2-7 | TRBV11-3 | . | TGTGCCAGCAGCAGAACTAGCGGGGGGGCCGAGCAGTACTTC | CASSRTSGGAEQYF
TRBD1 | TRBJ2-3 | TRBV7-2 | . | TGTGCCAGCAGCTTACAGGGGGCAGATACGCAGTATTTT | CASSLQGADTQYF
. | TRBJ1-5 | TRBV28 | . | TGTGCCAGCAGTTCCGGCAGGGCGGTTCGCAATCAGCCCCAGCATTTT | CASSSGRAVRNQPQHF
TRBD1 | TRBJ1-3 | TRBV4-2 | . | TGTGCCAGCAGCCAAGGGGGACAGCCCAAGGGAAACACCATATATTTT | CASSQGGQPKGNTIYF
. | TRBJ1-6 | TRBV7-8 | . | TGTGCCAGCAGCCCCCGTCGGCAGGGGTCCAATAATTCACCCCTCCACTTT | CASSPRRQGSNNSPLHF
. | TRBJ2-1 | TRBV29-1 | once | TGCAGCGTTGCCGAAGTGGCGGGACTCTACAATGAGCAGTTCTTC | CSVAEVAGLYNEQFF
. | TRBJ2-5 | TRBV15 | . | TGTGCCACCAGGGGGCTAGGAGGGGAGACCCAGTACTTC | CATRGLGGETQYF
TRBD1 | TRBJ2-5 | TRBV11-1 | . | TGTGCCAGCAGCCACCGGGACAGGGGGCGAGGAGAGACCCAGTACTTC | CASSHRDRGRGETQYF
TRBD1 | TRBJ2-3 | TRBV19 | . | TGTGCCAGTAGTGTGGACAGGGACCCAGATACGCAGTATTTT | CASSVDRDPDTQYF
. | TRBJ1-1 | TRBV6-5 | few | TGTGCCAGCAGTTACTCGATACGCAGGGCGAACACTGAAGCTTTCTTT | CASSYSIRRANTEAFF
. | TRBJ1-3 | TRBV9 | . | TGTGCCAGCAGCCCCCGTGGGGGGAGCGGAAACACCATATATTTT | CASSPRGGSGNTIYF
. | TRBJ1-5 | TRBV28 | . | TGTGCCAGCAGTTTAATTCGGGGAAATCAGCCCCAGCATTTT | CASSLIRGNQPQHF
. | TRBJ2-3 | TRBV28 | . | TGTGCCAGCAGTTTACTGCTGGGCTTAGATACGCAGTATTTT | CASSLLLGLDTQYF
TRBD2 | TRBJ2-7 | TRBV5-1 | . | TGCGCCAGCAGCCCCGGGACTACCTACGAGCAGTACTTC | CASSPGTTYEQYF
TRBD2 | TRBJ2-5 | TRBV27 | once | TGTGCCAGCAGTCCCCCTGGACGTCTAGCGGACCAAGAGACCCAGTACTTC | CASSPPGRLADQETQYF
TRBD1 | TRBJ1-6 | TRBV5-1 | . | TGCGCCAGCAGCTTTGGCGACAGGGACTCACCCCTCCACTTT | CASSFGDRDSPLHF